A selection of T cell receptor beta chains follows, all from one sample in a study of shared clonotypes between healthy human individuals. Measured with immunoSEQ multiplex PCR; TCRdb has only the in-frame clones, and not every one. The sample contains approximately 1.5 million clones, 98% of which appear only once. Sequencing was performed on naive CD4+ T cells sorted from blood. These receptors all come from a young man in good health. Both conserved end residues are part of each CDR3. Each record gives: J gene, V gene, D gene, clone size, CDR3 DNA, CDR3 protein. A D gene is named only where the DNA matches it firmly. The listing skips clone size in some rows; elsewhere it reads once, few, many or a size class.

TRBJ2-5 | TRBV29-1 | - | - | TGCAGCGCATGTCCCGCGAGGGAGACCCAGTACTTC | CSACPARETQYF
TRBJ1-4 | TRBV27 | TRBD1 | - | TGTGCCAGCAGTATAAACCGGGACAGGGGGCGGAATGAAAAACTGTTTTTT | CASSINRDRGRNEKLFF
TRBJ2-7 | TRBV29-1 | TRBD1 | - | TGCAGCGCCGAAGACAGGGGCTCCGGCTACGAGCAGTACTTC | CSAEDRGSGYEQYF
TRBJ2-3 | TRBV6-5 | - | - | TGTGCCAGCAGTTACCTTCAGGGCCCCCCGGTAGATACGCAGTATTTT | CASSYLQGPPVDTQYF
TRBJ2-1 | TRBV7-9 | TRBD2 | - | TGTGCCAGCAGCCGAGGGGGACTAGCGGGAATATACAATGAGCAGTTCTTC | CASSRGGLAGIYNEQFF
TRBJ2-1 | TRBV5-4 | TRBD2 | - | TGTGCCAGCAGCCGCGGGGCGGGAGCGGGTGAGCAGTTCTTC | CASSRGAGAGEQFF
TRBJ2-1 | TRBV19 | TRBD2 | - | TGTGCCAGTAGTATCTTTCCGACTAGCGGGAATCCAAATGAGCAGTTCTTC | CASSIFPTSGNPNEQFF
TRBJ2-1 | TRBV19 | TRBD1 | - | TGTGCCAGTAGGAAACAGGGGTTGGTCTACAATGAGCAGTTCTTC | CASRKQGLVYNEQFF
TRBJ2-7 | TRBV21-1 | - | - | TGTGCCAGCAGCAAAAGCGGGGACTCCTCATCCTACGAGCAGTACTTC | CASSKSGDSSSYEQYF
TRBJ2-4 | TRBV18 | - | once | TGTGCCAGCTCACCCACCTTAGGGCACTCGAGGGGGGATAACATTCAGTACTTC | CASSPTLGHSRGDNIQYF
TRBJ1-1 | TRBV10-1 | - | - | TGCGCCAGCAGTGAGTTGAGGGGGATAACTGAAGCTTTCTTT | CASSELRGITEAFF
TRBJ1-1 | TRBV5-1 | - | - | TGCGCCAGCAGCTTAGACAGCAACACTGAAGCTTTCTTT | CASSLDSNTEAFF
TRBJ1-5 | TRBV2 | - | - | TGTGCCAGCAGTGTTGGCGCGGGCAATCAGCCCCAGCATTTT | CASSVGAGNQPQHF
TRBJ1-1 | TRBV5-1 | - | - | TGCGCCAGCAGCACGGGCGGTTTTGGGAACACTGAAGCTTTCTTT | CASSTGGFGNTEAFF
TRBJ2-1 | TRBV5-3 | - | - | TGTGCCAGAAGACCACCCCCCGCACTGGATGAGCAGTTCTTC | CARRPPPALDEQFF
TRBJ1-1 | TRBV5-4 | - | - | TGTGCCAGCAGCTTGGGGGGGAACACTGAAGCTTTCTTT | CASSLGGNTEAFF
TRBJ1-1 | TRBV18 | - | - | TGTGCCAGCTCACCCTCCAGGGATCTAGAAGCTTTCTTT | CASSPSRDLEAFF
TRBJ2-3 | TRBV6-5 | - | - | TGTGCCAGCAGCAGACCCGGTTATACAGATACGCAGTATTTT | CASSRPGYTDTQYF
TRBJ2-7 | TRBV11-2 | TRBD2 | once | TGTGCCAGCAGCTCCCGTGGGGGGCCAGGACTAGCGGACTCCTACGAGCAGTACTTC | CASSSRGGPGLADSYEQYF
TRBJ2-3 | TRBV12-1 | - | - | TGTGCCAGCAGCCCCGCACATCATTTCACAGATACGCAGTATTTT | CASSPAHHFTDTQYF
TRBJ1-1 | TRBV28 | - | - | TGTGCCAGCAGTCTGTTTTCCGGGACATACGGCACTGAAGCTTTCTTT | CASSLFSGTYGTEAFF
TRBJ2-1 | TRBV28 | - | - | TGTGCCAGCGTTAGTTCCTACAATGAGCAGTTCTTC | CASVSSYNEQFF
TRBJ1-4 | TRBV15 | - | - | TGTGCCACCAGCAGGGTCCCGGGACGGGCAACTAATGAAAAACTGTTTTTT | CATSRVPGRATNEKLFF
TRBJ2-7 | TRBV19 | - | - | TGTGCCAGTAGTATAGCCCACAGCGCCGTCTCCTACGAGCAGTACTTC | CASSIAHSAVSYEQYF
TRBJ2-2 | TRBV14 | - | - | TGTGCCAGCAGCCAAGAAAGGGGTCACGGGGAGCTGTTTTTT | CASSQERGHGELFF
TRBJ2-7 | TRBV28 | TRBD1 | - | TGTGCCAGCATCAACGACAGGGGAATCTCCTACGAGCAGTACTTC | CASINDRGISYEQYF
TRBJ2-3 | TRBV27 | - | - | TGTGCCAGCAGTTTTTCACGTCAGGACAACACAGATACGCAGTATTTT | CASSFSRQDNTDTQYF
TRBJ2-2 | TRBV5-1 | - | - | TGCGCCAGCAGCTTGGCTGGGGGCATCACCGGGGAGCTGTTTTTT | CASSLAGGITGELFF
TRBJ2-2 | TRBV7-9 | - | - | TGTGCCAGCGAAACCGGACAGATATCCGGGGAGCTGTTTTTT | CASETGQISGELFF
TRBJ1-2 | TRBV18 | TRBD1 | once | TGTGCCAGCTCACCGACAGGGGGTAACGACTATGGCTACACCTTC | CASSPTGGNDYGYTF
TRBJ1-5 | TRBV6-1 | TRBD1 | - | TGTGCCAGCAGTCATACAGGGGTCAATCAGCCCCAGCATTTT | CASSHTGVNQPQHF
TRBJ2-7 | TRBV9 | - | once | TGTGCCAGCAGCGTAGTTGCAGGGTCCTACGAGCAGTACTTC | CASSVVAGSYEQYF
TRBJ1-5 | TRBV9 | - | - | TGTGCCAGCAGCGTAGGGAGTCAGCCCCAGCATTTT | CASSVGSQPQHF
TRBJ2-3 | TRBV27 | TRBD2 | - | TGTGCCAGCAGCCCCCAAGGGGGACTAGCGGGAGCTAATACGCAGTATTTT | CASSPQGGLAGANTQYF
TRBJ1-5 | TRBV9 | - | - | TGTGCCAGCAGCGTAACCTGGAATCAGCCCCAGCATTTT | CASSVTWNQPQHF
TRBJ1-2 | TRBV4-2 | - | - | TGTGCCAGCAGCCAAGAAGCCGCCTGGCTCCTGGAACCCTATGGCTACACCTTC | CASSQEAAWLLEPYGYTF
TRBJ1-3 | TRBV6-5 | - | - | TGTGCCAGCAAATCGACAGGAAACACCATATATTTT | CASKSTGNTIYF
TRBJ2-5 | TRBV7-3 | TRBD2 | - | TGTGCCAGCAGCTTAGGGGCGGGAGGCCCCGTTGAGACCCAGTACTTC | CASSLGAGGPVETQYF
TRBJ2-1 | TRBV7-6 | TRBD2 | - | TGTGCCAGCAGCCTGGGACTAGCTGCTAGCTCCTACAATGAGCAGTTCTTC | CASSLGLAASSYNEQFF
TRBJ2-7 | TRBV25-1 | TRBD1 | - | TGTGCCAGCATCGACAGGGGGGACGAGCAGTACTTC | CASIDRGDEQYF
TRBJ1-5 | TRBV7-9 | TRBD1 | - | TGTGCCGTAGGACAGGGCCTCAATAGCAATCAGCCCCAGCATTTT | CAVGQGLNSNQPQHF
TRBJ2-7 | TRBV5-1 | TRBD2 | - | TGCGCCAGCAGCAGGACTAGCGGGATTATGTACGAGCAGTACTTC | CASSRTSGIMYEQYF
TRBJ2-1 | TRBV5-1 | TRBD2 | - | TGCGCCAGCGATTCGGGACTAGCATACAATGAGCAGTTCTTC | CASDSGLAYNEQFF
TRBJ2-2 | TRBV7-8 | - | - | TGTGCCAGCAGCTTAGGGGACCTCTTAGAGACCGGGGAGCTGTTTTTT | CASSLGDLLETGELFF
TRBJ2-5 | TRBV5-1 | - | - | TGCGCCAGCAGCTTGGAGAGGTCTCAACTGGGGGAGACCCAGTACTTC | CASSLERSQLGETQYF
TRBJ2-2 | TRBV5-5 | - | - | TGTGCCAGCAGCTCACGGGGGCAGTCGAACACCGGGGAGCTGTTTTTT | CASSSRGQSNTGELFF